The 14 T cell receptor beta chains below were found in one sample sequenced in a study of CD8+ T cells in alopecia areata. Indicated treatment: oral pan-JAK inhibitor, 5-10 mg twice daily. Investigators isolated RNA and reverse transcribed it into cDNA to act as the sequencing template. The assay was immunoSEQ multiplex PCR, and TCRdb's table has in-frame clones only and misses some. The sample includes just over 150,000 clones, about two thirds of them seen just once. Sequencing used CD4+ T cells sorted from blood, obtained at week 4, from a patient treated with tofacitinib. These receptors were obtained from a human donor with alopecia areata.

This clone was seen a single time. For the CDR3, the DNA is TGTGCCAGCAGCCTTTCTAGCGGGGGCTACGAGCAGTACTTC. Translation gives CASSLSSGGYEQYF. The chain combines TRBV7-6 with TRBJ2-7, with TRBD2 matching 10 bases. V lost 5 bases to trimming and J lost 3 bases; unmatched junction nucleotides: 4. From germline, CDR1 is SGHVS and CDR2 FNYEAQ. The CDR3 is made up of 14 amino acids.

The rearrangement uses TRBV5-1 and TRBJ1-6; 9 bases are a match to TRBD1. Germline V gene lookup returns CDR1 SGHRS and CDR2 YFSETQ. After removal of 4 bases from V and 8 bases from J, the junction contained 4 bases not matched to a gene. This CDR3 comprises 14 residues. Here the CDR3 DNA reads TGCGCCAGCAGCCCGGGACAGGGCGATTCACCCCTCCACTTT. Its protein product is CASSPGQGDSPLHF.

The chain has TRBV25-1 and TRBJ1-2; unclear D gene. V gave up 8 bases and J gave up 4 bases, with 17 bases separating them. Germline lookup yields CDR1 MGHDK and CDR2 SYGVNS. The CDR3 extends over 14 amino acids. The CDR3 DNA sequence: TGTGCCAGCGGTCCAGGAGGGTTTGTCTATGGCTACACCTTC. Its protein product is CASGPGGFVYGYTF.

This clone was seen a single time. This sequence joins TRBV2 and TRBJ2-5; no clear D gene. Germline values: CDR1 SNHLY, CDR2 FYNNEI. Trimming stripped 2 bases from V and 2 bases from J, with 3 bases between. This CDR3 has 12 residues. For the CDR3, the DNA is TGTGCCAGCAGTGAATTGCAAGAGACCCAGTACTTC. Translated: CASSELQETQYF.

In nucleotides, the CDR3 is TGTGCCAGCAGTTACTCACAGGGTCCAAATTCACCCCTCCACTTT. It specifies CASSYSQGPNSPLHF. The V gene is TRBV6-5, the J gene TRBJ1-6; weak D call: TRBD1 (6 bases). The CDR3 contains 15 residues. V was shortened by 0 bases and J by 7 bases, with 10 bases between the two germline ends. In germline, CDR1 is MNHEY, CDR2 SVGAGI.

With respect to this clone: Distinct nucleotide sequences in the sample also encode this CDR3. This chain uses TRBV18 with TRBJ2-5; no reliable D call. The germline V and J ends were trimmed by 3 bases and 2 bases, with 7 bases remaining between them. There are 13 residues in the CDR3. Germline assignment: CDR1 KGHSH and CDR2 LQKENI. The CDR3 DNA follows: TGTGCCAGCTCACCCAGCCTTCAAGAGACCCAGTACTTC. Protein: CASSPSLQETQYF. The full variable domain, rest sourced from reference TRBV18 and TRBJ2-5, is NAGVMQNPRHLVRRRGQEARLRCSPMKGHSHVYWYRQLPEEGLKFMVYLQKENIIDESGMPKERFSAEFPKEGPSILRIQQVVRGDSAAYFCASSPSLQETQYFGPGTRLLVL.

This clone was recorded once. CDR3 sequence: CASRPPVNTEAFF. As DNA, the CDR3 is TGTGCCAGCAGACCGCCAGTGAACACTGAAGCTTTCTTT. J is TRBJ1-1 and V is TRBV2; D is undetermined. This CDR3 has 13 amino acids. Trimming took 6 bases from V and 0 from J, leaving 8 bases between them. Looked up from germline, CDR1 is SNHLY and CDR2 is FYNNEI.

The chain joins TRBV6-6 to TRBJ2-4; D gene unclear. CDR3 length equals 11 residues. Germline V gene data show CDR1 as MNHNY and CDR2 as SVGAGI (reference sequence). Trimming took off 5 bases at V and 9 bases at J, with 8 bases between the two ends. The CDR3 loop reads CASSPPGIQYF. The CDR3 coding sequence is TGTGCCAGCAGTCCCCCTGGCATTCAGTACTTC.

The V gene is TRBV6-5, the J gene TRBJ2-2; D unclear. Trimming took off 2 bases at V and 5 bases at J, with 3 bases between the two ends. Germline CDR1 is MNHEY and CDR2 is SVGAGI. The CDR3 is 12 amino acids. For the CDR3, the DNA is TGTGCCAGCAGTTACAATACCGGGGAGCTGTTTTTT. This translates into CASSYNTGELFF.

The table lists this clone with a few counts. CDR3 DNA sequence: TGCGCCAGCACCCAGCAAACGAGCTCCTACAATGAGCAGTTCTTC. Its protein product is CASTQQTSSYNEQFF. The chain carries TRBV5-1 and TRBJ2-1; D is undetermined. The germline gives CDR1 SGHRS, CDR2 YFSETQ. The V end was cut by 6 bases, the J end by 0 bases, with 13 bases between. This CDR3 region has 15 residues.

V is TRBV9 and J is TRBJ1-6; 7 bases match TRBD1. V gave up 3 bases and J gave up 10 bases; unmatched junction bases: 4. CDR3 length: 13 amino acids. Germline V gene data show CDR1 as SGDLS and CDR2 as YYNGEE. Written as DNA, the CDR3 is TGTGCCAGCAGCGGAGGGGGCCAATCACCCCTCCACTTT. Its translation: CASSGGGQSPLHF.

The rearrangement links TRBV5-1 to TRBJ2-1; 9 bases line up with TRBD1. V was clipped by 4 bases and J by 0 bases; unmatched bases: 5. CDR3 length: 16 amino acids. Germline V gene data show CDR1 as SGHRS and CDR2 as YFSETQ. CDR3 region: CASSRQGVSSYNEQFF. The CDR3 DNA is TGCGCCAGCAGCCGACAGGGGGTGAGCTCCTACAATGAGCAGTTCTTC. The variable domain in full, with the rest retrieved from reference TRBV5-1 and TRBJ2-1, is KAGVTQTPRYLIKTRGQQVTLSCSPISGHRSVSWYQQTPGQGLQFLFEYFSETQRNKGNFPGRFSGRQFSNSRSEMNVSTLELGDSALYLCASSRQGVSSYNEQFFGPGTRLTVL.

The chain recombines TRBV7-2 with TRBJ2-5, with 7 bases lining up with TRBD1. V lost 5 bases, J lost 5 bases, and 11 bases stayed unmatched. The CDR3 is 15 residues long. Germline CDR1 reads SGHTA; CDR2 reads FQGNSA. The CDR3: CASSRQGHGVETQYF. The CDR3 DNA reads as TGTGCCAGCAGCCGACAGGGTCATGGTGTCGAGACCCAGTACTTC.

The V call is TRBV29-1, the J call TRBJ1-2, with TRBD1 identical over 7 bases. Germline V lookup: CDR1 SQVTM, CDR2 ANQGSEA. V trimming: 7 bases; J trimming: 6 bases; junction bases outside the gene matches: 5. The CDR3 is made up of 11 amino acids. CDR3 coding DNA: TGCAGCGCCGAGACAGGGCATGGCTACACCTTC. Amino acids: CSAETGHGYTF.